What follows are 20 T cell receptor beta chains derived from one specimen sequenced in a study of T cell changes during pregnancy in multiple sclerosis. Generated by immunoSEQ multiplex PCR, the TCRdb table keeps only in-frame clones and is missing some. Among tens of thousands of clones listed, about nine tenths were seen once. This sample comprised peripheral blood, obtained in the third trimester of pregnancy. These receptors came from a female donor with multiple sclerosis, enrolled in a pregnancy study.

V usage is TRBV9 and J usage is TRBJ2-5; the match to TRBD2 covers 11 bases. CDR1 SGDLS and CDR2 YYNGEE come from the germline V gene. This CDR3 has 16 residues. V lost 0 bases, J lost 4 bases, and 5 bases stayed unmatched. CDR3 protein: CASSVGVAGGLETQYF. For the CDR3, the DNA is TGTGCCAGCAGCGTAGGGGTAGCGGGGGGGCTAGAGACCCAGTACTTC.

The chain links TRBV11-2 to TRBJ2-4, with 8 nucleotides matching TRBD1. The CDR3 runs 13 residues. Trimming removed 5 bases from V and 6 bases from J; junction bases left unmatched: 3. Germline CDR1 is SGHAT and CDR2 is FQNNGV. CDR3 protein: CASSGQGPNIQYF. As DNA, the CDR3 is TGTGCCAGCAGCGGACAGGGTCCAAACATTCAGTACTTC.

The rearrangement uses TRBV7-8 and TRBJ1-2, with a possible D match to TRBD1 (6 bases). Germline V gives CDR1 SGHVS, CDR2 FQNEAQ. The CDR3 is 14 residues long. V was trimmed by 5 bases and J by 4 bases, leaving 14 bases between them. CDR3 amino acids: CASSEDPGAYGYTF. CDR3 DNA sequence: TGTGCCAGCAGCGAAGATCCAGGGGCCTATGGCTACACCTTC.

The chain joins TRBV29-1 to TRBJ1-1; D gene ambiguous. CDR1 and CDR2 (germline): SQVTM, ANQGSEA. The CDR3 loop spans 12 amino acids. V dropped 5 bases and J dropped 5 bases, with 12 bases sitting between them. CDR3 coding DNA: TGCAGCGTTAATAGAGGAATAACTGAAGCTTTCTTT. Protein sequence: CSVNRGITEAFF.

The rearrangement links TRBV2 to TRBJ1-6, with D tentatively TRBD1 (5 bases). The CDR3 is made up of 15 amino acids. Germline V gives CDR1 SNHLY, CDR2 FYNNEI. V lost 6 bases and J 5 bases, leaving 14 bases between the germline ends. CDR3 sequence: CASRQGRQDNSPLHF. The CDR3 DNA sequence: TGTGCCAGCAGGCAGGGCCGTCAGGATAATTCACCCCTCCACTTT.

V usage is TRBV7-9 and J usage is TRBJ1-2, with 9 positions matching TRBD1. J lost 3 bases, V lost 5 bases, and 7 bases had no gene match. From germline, CDR1 is SEHNR and CDR2 FQNEAQ (reference sequence). The CDR3 runs to 15 residues. CDR3 sequence (DNA): TGTGCCAGCAGCCCCGCCGGGACAGGGTACTATGGCTACACCTTC. Its translation is CASSPAGTGYYGYTF.

V usage is TRBV7-9 and J usage is TRBJ2-1, with TRBD1 as a possible D gene (5 bases). Trimming took off 1 base at V and 7 bases at J, with 5 bases between the two ends. The CDR3 is made up of 12 amino acids. CDR1 is SEHNR and CDR2 is FQNEAQ in the germline V gene (reference sequence). CDR3 residues: CASSLDRNEQFF. The CDR3, as DNA: TGTGCCAGCAGCTTAGACAGGAATGAGCAGTTCTTC.

The chain employs TRBV19 and TRBJ2-2; no definite D call. This CDR3 is 14 amino acids long. Germline V gene data show CDR1 as LNHDA and CDR2 as SQIVND (reference sequence). V was clipped by 7 bases and J by 1 base, with 10 bases between them. The CDR3 sequence: CASTPDKNTGELFF. The CDR3, as DNA: TGTGCCAGTACCCCCGACAAGAACACCGGGGAGCTGTTTTTT.

J is TRBJ1-5 and V is TRBV7-9, with D perhaps TRBD1 (6 bases). Trimming took 7 bases from V and 2 from J, leaving 18 bases between them. Germline values: CDR1 SEHNR, CDR2 FQNEAQ (reference sequence). This CDR3 has 16 residues. The CDR3 region has the DNA TGTGCCAGCATGGGGTCAGGGGATCGGGGCAATCAGCCCCAGCATTTT. Residues: CASMGSGDRGNQPQHF. Filled out from reference TRBV7-9 and TRBJ1-5, the complete variable domain reads DTGVSQNPRHKITKRGQNVTFRCDPISEHNRLYWYRQTLGQGPEFLTYFQNEAQLEKSRLLSDRFSAERPKGSFSTLEIQRTEQGDSAMYLCASMGSGDRGNQPQHFGDGTRLSIL.

This clone was seen just once. The chain recombines TRBV6-4 with TRBJ2-3, with D uncertain. This CDR3 has 13 amino acids. The germline V gene has CDR1 MRHNA and CDR2 SNTAGT. V lost 4 bases, J lost 0 bases, and 5 bases lay in between. The CDR3 is CASSAGSTDTQYF. CDR3 nucleotide sequence: TGTGCCAGCAGTGCAGGTAGCACAGATACGCAGTATTTT.

This chain connects TRBV7-2 to TRBJ2-2; the match to TRBD1 covers 7 bases. Germline loops: CDR1 SGHTA, CDR2 FQGNSA. Unmatched junction bases numbered 7, after V lost 5 bases and J lost 4 bases. The CDR3 covers 15 residues. The CDR3, as DNA: TGTGCCAGCAGCCTCCGACAGGGCGGCACCGGGGAGCTGTTTTTT. It codes for CASSLRQGGTGELFF.

V gene TRBV5-4 combines with J gene TRBJ1-2; 11 positions match TRBD1. The germline V gene has CDR1 SGHNT and CDR2 YYREEE (reference sequence). There are 16 residues in the CDR3. Germline trimming cut 4 bases from V and 0 bases from J; bases unmatched to any gene: 5. As DNA, the CDR3 is TGTGCCAGCAGCGCCGGACAGGGGGCGTCTAACTATGGCTACACCTTC. It specifies CASSAGQGASNYGYTF.

The chain joins TRBV5-1 to TRBJ2-5, with 7 bases fitting TRBD2. Looked up from germline, CDR1 is SGHRS and CDR2 is YFSETQ. V shed 1 base and J 5 bases; nucleotides not matched to a gene: 5. The CDR3 length is 14 residues. The CDR3 nucleotides read TGCGCCAGCAGCTTGACGGGGGGTAAGGAGACCCAGTACTTC. It specifies CASSLTGGKETQYF.

The V and J genes are TRBV2 and TRBJ1-5; TRBD1 matches at 8 bases. The trim removed 3 bases at V and 5 bases at J, leaving 3 bases unmatched. This CDR3 has 14 residues. Germline V lookup: CDR1 SNHLY, CDR2 FYNNEI. CDR3 region: CASSEDRADQPQHF. The CDR3 nucleotides are TGTGCCAGCAGTGAGGACAGGGCGGATCAGCCCCAGCATTTT.

The rearrangement uses TRBV6-5 and TRBJ2-7; the D is unclear. From germline, CDR1 is MNHEY and CDR2 SVGAGI. The ends were cut back, 0 bases at V and 6 bases at J, with 18 bases in the middle. The length of the CDR3 is 16 residues. CDR3 bases: TGTGCCAGCAGTTACTCGGGCAGGCCGCGTATTACCGAGCAGTACTTC. Translating it yields CASSYSGRPRITEQYF.

The chain uses TRBV5-4 and TRBJ1-1, with 8 bases matching TRBD1. The CDR3 length is 14 residues. The germline V gene has CDR1 SGHNT and CDR2 YYREEE (reference sequence). V lost 4 bases to trimming and J lost 3 bases; unmatched junction nucleotides: 5. Here the CDR3 DNA reads TGTGCCAGCAGCCCGCAGGGGGCCGACACTGAAGCTTTCTTT. Encoded protein: CASSPQGADTEAFF.

This rearrangement joins TRBV4-2 to TRBJ2-2; 9 positions agree with TRBD2. The CDR3 is 17 residues long. Germline V CDR1 and CDR2: LGHNA, YNFKEQ. J gave up 0 bases and V 4 bases, and 6 bases lay outside the gene matches. As DNA, the CDR3 is TGTGCCAGCAGCCGTAGCGGGGGAGGCACGAACACCGGGGAGCTGTTTTTT. This gives the protein CASSRSGGGTNTGELFF.

As for this clone: The same CDR3 arises from other DNA sequences in this sample as well. The V and J genes are TRBV6-5 and TRBJ2-1; D is unclear. The CDR3 runs to 12 residues. CDR1 MNHEY and CDR2 SVGAGI come from the germline V gene. V gave up 2 bases and J gave up 9 bases, with 8 bases separating them. The CDR3 sequence is CASSYLGGEQFF. The CDR3 DNA reads as TGTGCCAGCAGTTACCTAGGTGGTGAGCAGTTCTTC.

The chain uses TRBV7-2 and TRBJ1-1, with unresolved D. The CDR3 runs 15 residues. The ends were cut back, 5 bases at V and 5 bases at J, with 18 bases in the middle. Germline V gene sequence: CDR1 SGHTA, CDR2 FQGNSA. CDR3 amino acids: CASSPPFGSGTEAFF. The CDR3 DNA reads TGTGCCAGCAGCCCCCCGTTTGGGTCGGGAACTGAAGCTTTCTTT.

The V gene is TRBV23-1, the J gene TRBJ2-6; possibly TRBD1 for D (6 bases). TRBV23-1 is recorded as an ORF, its role being uncertain. The V and J ends lost 0 bases and 0 bases respectively, with 15 bases between them. The CDR3 length is 19 residues. The CDR3: CASSQSETGQSSGANVLTF. The CDR3 nucleotides are TGCGCCAGCAGTCAATCGGAGACAGGTCAGAGCTCTGGGGCCAACGTCCTGACTTTC.